Presented here are 19 T cell receptor beta chains from one specimen sequenced in a study of blood T cell repertoires in COVID-19. Generated by immunoSEQ multiplex PCR, the TCRdb table keeps only in-frame clones and is missing some. This table has about 210,000 clones, roughly 81% appearing once. Input material: peripheral blood. The receptor source for this set is a woman in her forties or fifties with active or convalescent COVID-19.

In this sample, this clone turned up a few times. CDR3 sequence reads: CASNYYRGEGTEAFF. CDR3 in DNA: TGTGCCAGCAATTATTATCGGGGGGAGGGCACTGAAGCTTTCTTT. The chain links TRBV6-5 to TRBJ1-1, with a possible D match to TRBD1 (5 bases). Germline assignment: CDR1 MNHEY and CDR2 SVGAGI. Trimming removed 7 bases at V and 4 bases at J, with 19 bases between. This CDR3 is built from 15 residues.

CDR3 residues: CASGENTEAFF. In DNA, the CDR3 is TGTGCCAGTGGAGAGAACACTGAAGCTTTCTTT. The V gene is TRBV19, the J gene TRBJ1-1; D remains unclear. The CDR3 loop spans 11 amino acids. V lost 8 bases and J lost 1, with 5 bases in between. Germline CDR1 LNHDA, CDR2 SQIVND (reference sequence).

The rearrangement uses TRBV25-1 and TRBJ2-7; 7 nucleotides align to TRBD2. J gave up 0 bases and V 3 bases, and 5 bases lay outside the gene matches. This CDR3 is 15 amino acids long. The germline V gene encodes CDR1 MGHDK and CDR2 SYGVNS. DNA for the CDR3: TGTGCCAGCAGTGATTGGAGCGGGGACTCCTACGAGCAGTACTTC. It specifies CASSDWSGDSYEQYF.

The J gene is TRBJ1-4, the V gene TRBV29-1; TRBD1 aligns across 9 bases. Unmatched junction bases numbered 8, after V lost 7 bases and J lost 8 bases. Per germline, CDR1 SQVTM and CDR2 ANQGSEA. The CDR3 is 13 residues long. CDR3 protein: CSARDRVGEKLFF. Here the CDR3 DNA reads TGCAGCGCCCGGGACAGGGTTGGGGAAAAACTGTTTTTT.

This rearrangement joins TRBV10-3 to TRBJ1-1; 8 positions match TRBD1. Germline loops: CDR1 ENHRY, CDR2 SYGVKD. The CDR3 is 16 residues long. Trimming cost V 2 bases and J 0 bases; bases outside gene matches: 5. Here the CDR3 DNA reads TGTGCCATCAGTGAGGCAGGGGGCTGGATGAACACTGAAGCTTTCTTT. Protein product: CAISEAGGWMNTEAFF.

The rearrangement joins TRBV4-1 to TRBJ1-2; D ambiguous. In germline, CDR1 is MGHRA, CDR2 YSYEKL. V lost 8 bases, J lost 7 bases, and 20 bases lay in between. This CDR3 has 14 residues. CDR3: CASSSTPWTVGYTF. In nucleotides, the CDR3 is TGCGCCAGCTCCTCCACCCCTTGGACTGTTGGCTACACCTTC.

The gene calls are TRBV2 and TRBJ2-1; D is ambiguous. The CDR3 is 11 amino acids. Germline loops: CDR1 SNHLY, CDR2 FYNNEI. CDR3 DNA sequence: TGTGCTGCGGCGCGCTACAATGAGCAGTTCTTC. Residues: CAAARYNEQFF. The entire variable domain, with the rest obtained from reference TRBV2 and TRBJ2-1, is as follows: EPEVTQTPSHQVTQMGQEVILRCVPISNHLYFYWYRQILGQKVEFLVSFYNNEISEKSEIFDDQFSVERPDGSNFTLKIRSTKLEDSAMYFCAAARYNEQFFGPGTRLTVL.

The rearrangement links TRBV10-1 to TRBJ2-1; D is unclear. Germline CDR1 reads WNHNN; CDR2 reads SYGVQD (reference sequence). V lost 10 bases, J lost 5 bases, and 15 bases lay in between. The CDR3 covers 13 residues. The CDR3, as DNA: TGCGCCACCACAAAATCGAACAACAATGAGCAGTTCTTC. Its translation is CATTKSNNNEQFF.

This clone has a single count. The chain uses TRBV12-2 and TRBJ1-2; TRBD1 is taken as the D call from the table, unchecked against the DNA. TRBV12-2 is an annotated pseudogene. The CDR3 sequence is 15 residues long. DNA for the CDR3: TGTGCAAGTCGCTTAGTTGGGGGCGCGGACTATGGCTACACCTTC. Its translation: CASRLVGGADYGYTF.

The chain is built from TRBV28 and TRBJ2-7; TRBD2 matches 7 bases. The V segment lost 8 bases and the J segment 4 bases; nucleotides outside the gene matches: 11. There are 14 residues in the CDR3. CDR1 is MDHEN and CDR2 is SYDVKM in the germline V gene. In DNA, the CDR3 is TGTGCCAGCTCCTCCCGGCGGGAGACTTACGAGCAGTACTTC. This gives the protein CASSSRRETYEQYF. Together with reference TRBV28 and TRBJ2-7, the CDR3 gives the full variable domain: DVKVTQSSRYLVKRTGEKVFLECVQDMDHENMFWYRQDPGLGLRLIYFSYDVKMKEKGDIPEGYSVSREKKERFSLILESASTNQTSMYLCASSSRRETYEQYFGPGTRLTVT.

This chain links TRBV6-4 with TRBJ2-1; TRBD2 matches 12 bases. CDR1 MRHNA and CDR2 SNTAGT come from the germline V gene. V was pared by 8 bases and J by 8 bases, with 10 bases of the junction left unmatched. CDR3 size: 15 residues. CDR3 bases: TGTGCCAGCGCCGGACTAGCGGGAAAGGTCGATGAGCAGTTCTTC. Translating gives CASAGLAGKVDEQFF.

The J gene is TRBJ2-5, the V gene TRBV7-9; TRBD2 aligns across 7 bases. V was clipped by 5 bases and J by 1 base; unmatched bases: 4. Germline lookup yields CDR1 SEHNR and CDR2 FQNEAQ (reference sequence). This CDR3 has 14 amino acids. The CDR3 sequence is CASSVSGTQETQYF. The CDR3 DNA reads TGTGCCAGCAGCGTGAGCGGGACCCAAGAGACCCAGTACTTC.

This chain uses TRBV11-2 with TRBJ1-2; TRBD1 might be the D (5 bases). V lost 5 bases to trimming and J lost 2 bases, with 15 bases between them. This CDR3 is 15 amino acids long. Germline CDR1 reads SGHAT; CDR2 reads FQNNGV. The CDR3 DNA is TGTGCCAGCAGCCGTGCGAGGGGAGGCAACTATGGCTACACCTTC. Translating it yields CASSRARGGNYGYTF.

In its sample, this clone was seen a few times. The chain employs TRBV29-1 and TRBJ1-6, with unresolved D. This CDR3 comprises 13 residues. V was cut by 5 bases and J by 1 base, with 6 bases left in between. CDR1 SQVTM and CDR2 ANQGSEA come from the germline V gene. The CDR3 loop reads CSVLESYNSPLHF. The CDR3 coding sequence is TGCAGCGTTCTGGAGTCCTATAATTCACCCCTCCACTTT.

This clone was detected once. The chain joins TRBV7-9 to TRBJ2-7, with 8 bases identical to TRBD1. Trimming at V came to 0 bases and at J to 5 bases, leaving 3 bases not matched to a gene. This CDR3 region has 14 residues. Germline assignment: CDR1 SEHNR and CDR2 FQNEAQ (reference sequence). The CDR3 sequence is CASSLARTGNEQYF. The CDR3 DNA sequence: TGTGCCAGCAGCTTAGCGAGGACAGGGAACGAGCAGTACTTC.

The rearrangement links TRBV18 to TRBJ2-2; unclear D gene. Germline-derived CDR1 and CDR2 are KGHSH and LQKENI. V was cut by 0 bases and J by 7 bases, with 12 bases left in between. This CDR3 spans 15 amino acids. The CDR3, as DNA: TGTGCCAGCTCACCACCGAGTCGAGGAAACGGGGAGCTGTTTTTT. Its translation: CASSPPSRGNGELFF. Full variable domain (remainder filled in from reference TRBV18 and TRBJ2-2): NAGVMQNPRHLVRRRGQEARLRCSPMKGHSHVYWYRQLPEEGLKFMVYLQKENIIDESGMPKERFSAEFPKEGPSILRIQQVVRGDSAAYFCASSPPSRGNGELFFGEGSRLTVL.

The rearrangement links TRBV5-1 to TRBJ1-4; tentative D call: TRBD1 (5 bases). The CDR3 is made up of 15 amino acids. V was pared by 1 base and J by 8 bases, with 15 bases between. Germline CDR1 is SGHRS and CDR2 is YFSETQ. For the CDR3, the DNA is TGCGCCAGCAGCTTGTGGAAGGGGCCGGAGGAAAAACTGTTTTTT. Its protein product is CASSLWKGPEEKLFF.

The rearrangement links TRBV27 to TRBJ1-6; unclear D gene. The germline CDR1 and CDR2 sequences are MNHEY and SMNVEV (reference sequence). The CDR3 extends over 17 amino acids. Trimming removed 0 bases from V and 8 bases from J, with 17 bases in between. CDR3 nucleotide sequence: TGTGCCAGCAGTTTATCGATGGAGACCCTTCGTTATTCACCCCTCCACTTT. Translation: CASSLSMETLRYSPLHF.

The chain uses TRBV20-1 and TRBJ1-2; D remains ambiguous. The CDR3 has 17 amino acids. The germline V gene encodes CDR1 DFQATT and CDR2 SNEGSKA (reference sequence). The V end was cut by 3 bases, the J end by 5 bases, with 25 bases between. The CDR3: CSASGRVEAEQSYGYTF. The DNA of the CDR3 is TGCAGTGCTAGTGGCCGCGTGGAGGCAGAACAAAGTTATGGCTACACCTTC.